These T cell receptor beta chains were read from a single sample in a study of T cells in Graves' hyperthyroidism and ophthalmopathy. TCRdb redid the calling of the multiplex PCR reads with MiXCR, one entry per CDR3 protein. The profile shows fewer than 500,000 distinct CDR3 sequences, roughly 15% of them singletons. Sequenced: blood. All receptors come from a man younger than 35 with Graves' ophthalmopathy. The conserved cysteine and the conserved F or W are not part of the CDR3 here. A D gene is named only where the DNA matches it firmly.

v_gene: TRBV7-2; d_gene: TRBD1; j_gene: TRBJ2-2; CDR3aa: ASSSPPTGGRSGELF
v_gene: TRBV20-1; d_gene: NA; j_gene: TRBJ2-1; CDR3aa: SARDQRFGEQF
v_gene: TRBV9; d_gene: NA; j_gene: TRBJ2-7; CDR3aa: ASSSSGLSSYEQY
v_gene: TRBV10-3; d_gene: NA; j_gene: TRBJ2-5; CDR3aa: ATTRGWGGAETQY
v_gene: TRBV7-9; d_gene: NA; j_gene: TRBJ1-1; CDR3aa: ASSDRGWRGGMNTEAF
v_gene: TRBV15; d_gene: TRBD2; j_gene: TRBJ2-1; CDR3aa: ATSRPPGLAMNEQF
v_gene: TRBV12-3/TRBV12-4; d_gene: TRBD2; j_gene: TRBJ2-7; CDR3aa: ASSDGTSGGALYEQY
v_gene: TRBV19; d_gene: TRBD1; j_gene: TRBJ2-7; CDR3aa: ASSISGQGVFEQY
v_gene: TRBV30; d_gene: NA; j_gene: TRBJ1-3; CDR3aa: AWVSASGNTIY
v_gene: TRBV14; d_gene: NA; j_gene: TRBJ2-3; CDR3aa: ASRQAADTQY
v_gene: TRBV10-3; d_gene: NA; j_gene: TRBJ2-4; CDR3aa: AISEQGQGKNIQY
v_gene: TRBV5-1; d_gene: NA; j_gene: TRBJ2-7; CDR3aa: ASSLARLPNSYEQY
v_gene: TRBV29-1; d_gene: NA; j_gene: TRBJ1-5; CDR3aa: SVAGDVDQPQH
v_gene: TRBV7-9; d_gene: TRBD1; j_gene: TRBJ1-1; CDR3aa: ASSNRQGNTEAF
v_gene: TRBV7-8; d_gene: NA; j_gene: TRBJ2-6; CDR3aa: ASSSPRVGANVLT
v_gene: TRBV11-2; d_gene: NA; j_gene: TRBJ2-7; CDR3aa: ASSPGSGYEQY
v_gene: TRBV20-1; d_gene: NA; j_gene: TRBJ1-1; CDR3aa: SATGTLNTEAF
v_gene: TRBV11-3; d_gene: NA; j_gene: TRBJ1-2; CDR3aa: ASSLSRDYGYT
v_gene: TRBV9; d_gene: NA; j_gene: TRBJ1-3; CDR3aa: ASSVDYSGNTIY
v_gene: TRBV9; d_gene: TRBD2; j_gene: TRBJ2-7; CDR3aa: ASSPFGAGEISYEQY
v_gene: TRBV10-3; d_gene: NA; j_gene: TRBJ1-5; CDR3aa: AISESTGLQPQH
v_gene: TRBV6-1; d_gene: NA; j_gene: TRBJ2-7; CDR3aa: ASTPRGGGDATYEQY
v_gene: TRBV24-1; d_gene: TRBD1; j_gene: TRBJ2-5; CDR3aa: ATGTGEETQY
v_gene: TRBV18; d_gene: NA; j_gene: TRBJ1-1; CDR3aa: ASSPDRQKEAF
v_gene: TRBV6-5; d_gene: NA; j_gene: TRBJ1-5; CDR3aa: ASSYSLAGALSNQPQH
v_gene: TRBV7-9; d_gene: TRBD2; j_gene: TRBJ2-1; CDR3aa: ASSFQRGTGDEQF
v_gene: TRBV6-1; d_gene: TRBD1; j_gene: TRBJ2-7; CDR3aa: ASSYAGQGYEQY
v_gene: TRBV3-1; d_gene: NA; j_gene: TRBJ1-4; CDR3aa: ASSQEGREEEKLF
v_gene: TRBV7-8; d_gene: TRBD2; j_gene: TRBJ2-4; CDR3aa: ASSWTGRAEGNIQY
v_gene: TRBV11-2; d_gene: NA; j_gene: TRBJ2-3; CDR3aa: ASSLKPGPIPDTQY
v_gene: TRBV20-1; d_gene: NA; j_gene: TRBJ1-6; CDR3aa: SASLGGSNSPLH
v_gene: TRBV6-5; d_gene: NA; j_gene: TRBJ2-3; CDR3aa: ASSYWDSTDTQY
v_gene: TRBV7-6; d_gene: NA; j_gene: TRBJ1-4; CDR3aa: ASRDNNNEKLF
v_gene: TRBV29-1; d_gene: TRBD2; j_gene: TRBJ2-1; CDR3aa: SVEAALADYYNEQF
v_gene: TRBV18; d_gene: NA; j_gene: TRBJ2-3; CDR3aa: ASSLGAFYTDTQY
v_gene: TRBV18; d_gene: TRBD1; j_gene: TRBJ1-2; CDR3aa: ASSPSGGMGYT
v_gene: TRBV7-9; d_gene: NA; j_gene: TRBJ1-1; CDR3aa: ASSPGNPNTEAF
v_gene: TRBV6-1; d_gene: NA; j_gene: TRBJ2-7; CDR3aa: ASSYIAGSYEQY